Below, one T cell receptor (beta chain) is given with its context. Its cognate antigen is unknown. Noted time point: week 47, end of study. Vaccination comprised doses that each held 300 ug of mutant IDH1 20-mer peptide, plus topical imiquimod. This record comes from a study of a mutant IDH1 vaccine in newly diagnosed glioma. V lost 2 bases, J lost 5 bases, and 9 bases stayed unmatched. CDR1 is SGHTA, CDR2 FQGNSA, per germline. This CDR3 comprises 15 residues. Sequencing used immunoSEQ multiplex PCR; TCRdb keeps in-frame clones, though not all of them. Found here are tens of thousands of clones, roughly 90% of them singletons; the top ten hold about 2%.

This TCR was recovered from a man in his forties with glioma. The chain links TRBV7-2 to TRBJ2-7; the match to TRBD1 covers 7 bases. The starting material was PBMCs, obtained from a glioma patient whose treatment included an IDH1 peptide vaccine. Written as DNA, the CDR3 is TGTGCCAGCAGCTTAAATTCGGCGGACAGGCACGAGCAGTACTTC. It encodes CASSLNSADRHEQYF.